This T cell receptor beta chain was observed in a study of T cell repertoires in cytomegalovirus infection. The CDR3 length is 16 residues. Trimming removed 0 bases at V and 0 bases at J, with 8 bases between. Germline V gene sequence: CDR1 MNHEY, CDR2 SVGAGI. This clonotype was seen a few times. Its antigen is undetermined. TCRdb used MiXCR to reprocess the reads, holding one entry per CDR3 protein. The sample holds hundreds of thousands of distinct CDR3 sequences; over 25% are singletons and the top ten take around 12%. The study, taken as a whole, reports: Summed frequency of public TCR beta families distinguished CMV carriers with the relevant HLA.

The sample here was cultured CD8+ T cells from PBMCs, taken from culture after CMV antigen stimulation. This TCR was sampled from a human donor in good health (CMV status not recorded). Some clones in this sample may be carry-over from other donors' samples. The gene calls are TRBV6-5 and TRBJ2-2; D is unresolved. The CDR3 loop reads CASSYSDRANTGELFF. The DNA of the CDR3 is TGTGCCAGCAGTTACTCGGACCGCGCGAACACCGGGGAGCTGTTTTTT.